This TCR beta chain was obtained from a study of T-cell memory formation after mild COVID-19. Via MiXCR, TCRdb re-called the 5' RACE reads, giving one row per CDR3 protein. The sample carries tens of thousands of distinct CDR3 sequences, roughly 26% recorded once. The CDR3 loop spans 16 amino acids. V lost 6 bases, J lost 3 bases, and 11 bases stayed unmatched. This chain joins TRBV12-3 or TRBV12-4 and TRBJ1-1; 9 positions match TRBD1. The sequence was obtained from a man between 18 and 35 years old who had mild COVID-19 (a few samples of this study predate the infection). Cell type and time point are not known. Sequencing used PBMCs or a T cell subset sorted from them (not recorded which). The CDR3, as DNA: TGTGCCAGCAGCCGTCCCGGGACAGGGCCCTACACTGAAGCTTTCTTT. This codes for CASSRPGTGPYTEAFF.